These T cell receptor beta chains were read from a single sample in a study of sequential checkpoint blockade in melanoma. Clones were sequenced by immunoSEQ multiplex PCR, and TCRdb holds only the in-frame ones, with some missing. This table has some 30,000 clones, about 89% appearing once. The source material was CD8+ T cells sorted from blood (inferred from file names), sampled from a patient given nivolumab and ipilimumab in sequence. The source is a human donor with melanoma. Both conserved end residues are part of each CDR3. D genes are given only for firm matches. A clone size is listed for some rows: how often the clone was seen (once, few, many), or a class if it is expanded.

D	V	J	size	DNA	CDR3
.	TRBV23-1	TRBJ1-6	.	TGTGCCAGCAGCTTGGGGGGACGGAATTCACCCCTCCACTTT	CASSLGGRNSPLHF
TRBD1	TRBV5-6	TRBJ1-2	.	TGTGCCAGCAGGTCAACAGGGGGAATCGGTGGCTACACCTTC	CASRSTGGIGGYTF
.	TRBV4-1	TRBJ2-2	.	TGCGCCAGCAGCCTGCTAGGGACTCTGACCGGGGAGCTGTTTTTT	CASSLLGTLTGELFF
TRBD2	TRBV28	TRBJ2-5	.	TGTGCCAGCAGTTACCAGAGCATCGGGACTAGCGGGAAGGAAGAGACCCAGTACTTC	CASSYQSIGTSGKEETQYF
.	TRBV28	TRBJ1-1	.	TGTGCCAGCAGTTGGATGGCAGGGAACACTGAAGCTTTCTTT	CASSWMAGNTEAFF
.	TRBV4-1	TRBJ1-3	.	TGCGCCAGCAGCTCAGTCACCGGAAACACCATATATTTT	CASSSVTGNTIYF
.	TRBV6-5	TRBJ2-1	once	TGTGCCAGCAGTTACGCGGACTCCTACAATGAGCAGTTCTTC	CASSYADSYNEQFF
TRBD1	TRBV5-6	TRBJ1-5	.	TGTGCCAGCAGCTTGGGACAGGGACGGGGCAATCAGCCCCAGCATTTT	CASSLGQGRGNQPQHF
TRBD1	TRBV2	TRBJ1-2	once	TGTGCCAGCAGGGGCAGGGGGCGATTAAGCTACACCTTC	CASRGRGRLSYTF
TRBD2	TRBV27	TRBJ2-3	.	TGTGCCAGCAGTTTGGCGGGGGGTACGCAGTATTTT	CASSLAGGTQYF
.	TRBV2	TRBJ1-1	.	TGTGCCAGCAGCCGCCGGAGTTACAGGGCCATGAACACTGAAGCTTTCTTT	CASSRRSYRAMNTEAFF
TRBD2	TRBV19	TRBJ2-2	.	TGTGCCACCTCGTGGGGGGGAGGTACCGGGGAGCTGTTTTTT	CATSWGGGTGELFF
.	TRBV19	TRBJ1-6	.	TGTGCCAGTAGTATCGGTCATGTTGCTAATTATTCACCCCTCCACTTT	CASSIGHVANYSPLHF
TRBD1	TRBV11-3	TRBJ2-2	.	TGTGCCAGCAGCTCAGTGGACAGGGGGAGGACCGGGGAGCTGTTTTTT	CASSSVDRGRTGELFF
.	TRBV5-6	TRBJ2-2	.	TGTGCCAGCAGCTTACTATTCGGGGGAATAAACACCGGGGAGCTGTTTTTT	CASSLLFGGINTGELFF
.	TRBV6-6	TRBJ2-1	.	TGTGCCAGCAGTCTCTCAGGACAGCTCCCCTACAATGAGCAGTTCTTC	CASSLSGQLPYNEQFF
TRBD1	TRBV19	TRBJ1-1	.	TGTGCCAGTAGTCTCTTCCCGGGACAGGGCACTGAAGCTTTCTTT	CASSLFPGQGTEAFF
.	TRBV6-5	TRBJ1-1	.	TGTGCCAGCAGTTACTCAATGGGCAGCACTGAAGCTTTCTTT	CASSYSMGSTEAFF
.	TRBV7-6	TRBJ2-1	.	TGTGCCAGCAGCTTATTGGCGGGGGCCGCATACAATGAGCAGTTCTTC	CASSLLAGAAYNEQFF
.	TRBV4-3	TRBJ1-1	.	TGCGCCAGCAGCCAAGACAGCTATTCAGGCACCGAAGCTTTCTTT	CASSQDSYSGTEAFF
.	TRBV21-1	TRBJ1-2	few	TGTGCCAGCCCCAGACTTGACTATGGCTACACCTTC	CASPRLDYGYTF
.	TRBV6-1	TRBJ1-1	.	TGTGCCAGCAGTGATACCCTGAGCACTGAAGCTTTCTTT	CASSDTLSTEAFF
.	TRBV5-6	TRBJ2-7	.	TGTGCCAGCAGCTTGGCTCTGTCAGACTACGAGCAGTACTTC	CASSLALSDYEQYF
TRBD1	TRBV28	TRBJ1-1	.	TGTGCCAGCAGCCCCGTAACAGGGGGCTTTACTGAAGCTTTCTTT	CASSPVTGGFTEAFF
TRBD2	TRBV4-1	TRBJ2-1	.	TGCGCCAGCAGCCGAGGACTAGCGGGAGATGAGCAGTTCTTC	CASSRGLAGDEQFF
.	TRBV28	TRBJ2-6	.	TGTGCCAGCACCGACACAGGGTTCCCTGGGGCCAACGTCCTGACTTTC	CASTDTGFPGANVLTF
TRBD2	TRBV7-8	TRBJ2-2	.	TGTGCCAGCAGCCCAGTAGCGGGGGGGCTGAGTACCGGGGAGCTGTTTTTT	CASSPVAGGLSTGELFF
.	TRBV15	TRBJ1-1	.	TGTGCCACCAGCAGAGATCTTAGTGGGAACACTGAAGCTTTCTTT	CATSRDLSGNTEAFF
TRBD2	TRBV9	TRBJ2-1	.	TGTGCCAGCAGCGGTGACCTAGCGGGGCCGAGCTCCTACAATGAGCAGTTCTTC	CASSGDLAGPSSYNEQFF
.	TRBV6-5	TRBJ1-2	.	TGTGCCAGCAGTTACTCGGCGGGGAACTATGGCTACACCTTC	CASSYSAGNYGYTF
TRBD2	TRBV5-1	TRBJ2-1	.	TGCGCCAGCAGCTTGGGACTAGCGGGGCGATACCCGGGCCCCTACAATGAGCAGTTCTTC	CASSLGLAGRYPGPYNEQFF
TRBD1	TRBV7-3	TRBJ2-1	.	TGTGCCAGCAGCTTAAGCAATAAATACAGGGGTGAGCAGTTCTTC	CASSLSNKYRGEQFF
TRBD2	TRBV9	TRBJ2-1	.	TGTGCCAGCAGCGGTGGACTAGCATTCCAGGAGCAGTTCTTC	CASSGGLAFQEQFF
TRBD1	TRBV13	TRBJ2-5	.	TGTGCCAGTGTTGACAGGGGGCAAGGGAAAGAGACCCAGTACTTC	CASVDRGQGKETQYF
TRBD1	TRBV28	TRBJ2-7	once	TGTGCCAGCAGTTTACCCCCGGGACAGGGAACCTACGAGCAGTACTTC	CASSLPPGQGTYEQYF
TRBD1	TRBV27	TRBJ2-2	.	TGTGCCAGCAGTCCGAACCCGACAGGGGCCGGGGAGCTGTTTTTT	CASSPNPTGAGELFF
TRBD1	TRBV27	TRBJ2-7	.	TGTGCCAGCAGCCCAGGACAGGGTCGCTACGAGCAGTACTTC	CASSPGQGRYEQYF
.	TRBV19	TRBJ1-5	.	TGTGCCAGTAGTATTAGGGGTGGAAATCAGCCCCAGCATTTT	CASSIRGGNQPQHF
.	TRBV4-3	TRBJ2-1	.	TGCGCCAGCAGCCATGGAGGGACTTACAATGAGCAGTTCTTC	CASSHGGTYNEQFF